The source of this T cell receptor (beta chain) is a study of long-term antiretroviral therapy in people with HIV (dated by TCRdb to between 2022 and 2023). Regarding the research as a whole: Collection of the earliest samples took place about a decade ahead of the 2015 WHO recommendation for immediate ART, at a time when ART was typically delayed until CD4 counts fell. No cross-contamination during QIAcube processing was shown when test extractions of a monoclonal T-cell line were performed alongside a few dozen polyclonal samples. The cohort contributed about 190 cryopreserved PBMC samples from a few dozen adults with confirmed HIV infection, collected serially over a mean of 6 years (range 1-12). Of the approximately 28 participants with HIV, ten to eleven were female. A retrospective serial study tested whether ART initiation and durable HIV suppression were associated with changes in peripheral blood TRB repertoire composition and diversity. The paper's findings and limits, for the study overall: Since PBMC availability was limited, sequencing covered only the TCR beta chain, with no alpha chain pairing. At every time point, the repertoire was dominated by expanded TRB clones first identified before ART initiation, although this dominance fluctuated and, in many PLHIV, declined after ART. Because pre-ART samples had limited cell numbers, profiling was done on unsorted PBMC rather than on sorted CD4+ and CD8+ T cells. Starting ART was linked to a significant rise in TRB diversity, yet even after long-term ART the diversity remained significantly lower than in transplant donor controls. The samples were dated from about 2004 to 2017, and the ART regimens that were used may be less effective than current ART regimens. Inferences about post-ART repertoire changes are limited because no data were available on ART adherence, viral resistance or therapy changes. Narrower CDR3 length ranges were observed in HIV repertoires than in controls, and an antigen-experienced repertoire with only a slight naive shift after ART was suggested by the network structure.

Inclusion was restricted to participants for whom at least one PBMC sample before ART initiation and at least two post-ART samples were available. Every participant with HIV received treatment in the United States of America. Before DNA extraction, cryopreserved samples of roughly 1-10 million PBMC were thawed and washed. At the time of the earliest PBMC sample for each participant with HIV, ages ranged from roughly 20 to 60 years. PBMC samples were contributed by each participant from 1-4 timepoints before ART initiation and 2-8 timepoints after ART initiation, with a median of 7 samples. Serial HIV viral load, CD4+ T-cell count, ART history and demographic data were obtained for every participant. Using a Qiagen kit on a QIAcube, genomic DNA was extracted from unsorted PBMC, with samples processed in batches of 12. A word on this clone: Its antigen is unknown. Per-nucleotide qualities are absent, and no much larger clonotype sits a single base away.

The immunoSEQ hsTCRB v3.0 assay was used at survey level resolution for TRB variable region sequencing. The targeted TRB sequencing depth was about 35,000-55,000 T-cell genomes per sample. Pooled TRB libraries were sequenced on an Illumina MiSeq with a v3 150-cycle kit. Regarding the original processing steps: Repertoire analysis was run in R within a reproducible Nextflow workflow that covered QC, data transformation and analysis. LymphoSeq2, an R package for exploring AIRR-Seq data, was used to implement custom analyses. Several samples that yielded fewer than 5000 total TRB sequences were excluded, so that approximately 170 HIV repertoires were analyzed. Among the approximately 190 retained HIV repertoires, 55 to 65 were collected before ART initiation and 120 to 130 after ART initiation. Each repertoire was downsampled to 5000 TRB nucleotide sequences, and summary statistics were averaged across 100 downsampling iterations. The analysis kept only TRB sequences whose CDR3 regions were at least seven amino acids long. Diversity was assessed using a clonality score derived from Shannon entropy and using the Gini coefficient. In the repertoire networks, any two of the top 5000 CDR3 amino acid sequences were linked whenever the two sequences differed by an edit distance of one. For TRB CDR3 amino acid sequences, GLIPH2 was used to predict antigen specificity groups and MHC restriction. Known CMV, EBV, HIV or tissue antigen associations were flagged by matching CDR3 amino acid sequences against VDJdb and McPAS-TCR. Pre-ART, post-ART and control groups were compared with Wilcoxon signed-rank tests and Holm-Bonferroni correction. Held by TCRdb, this immuneACCESS table contains in-frame sequences only and omits some clones. Under half of the omission traces to an unresolved V gene where checked; the cause of the rest is unknown. That table is the source of V, J and clone size, and D and trimming were worked out from the DNA. The sample has just under 20,000 clones on record, roughly 86% of them singletons. 3.5% to 4.5% of the sample is in the top ten clones.

The trim is 4 bases for V and 4 bases for J, with a gap of 5 bases between the germline ends. CDR1 and CDR2 are read off the germline V gene as MDHEN and SYDVKM. Reading from cysteine to phenylalanine, the CDR3 counts 12 amino acids. The entry retains the CDR3 DNA only, 36 bases that are in frame from base 1. This specimen consisted of unsorted PBMCs, obtained 2.1 years after starting antiretroviral therapy. Recombination linked TRBV28 to TRBJ1-3, with the D gene not clear enough to name. The receptor's source is a man between 18 and 35 years old with HIV. The CDR3 reads CASSSGGNTIYF. The DNA reads as follows: TGTGCCAGCAGTTCTGGAGGAAACACCATATATTTT.